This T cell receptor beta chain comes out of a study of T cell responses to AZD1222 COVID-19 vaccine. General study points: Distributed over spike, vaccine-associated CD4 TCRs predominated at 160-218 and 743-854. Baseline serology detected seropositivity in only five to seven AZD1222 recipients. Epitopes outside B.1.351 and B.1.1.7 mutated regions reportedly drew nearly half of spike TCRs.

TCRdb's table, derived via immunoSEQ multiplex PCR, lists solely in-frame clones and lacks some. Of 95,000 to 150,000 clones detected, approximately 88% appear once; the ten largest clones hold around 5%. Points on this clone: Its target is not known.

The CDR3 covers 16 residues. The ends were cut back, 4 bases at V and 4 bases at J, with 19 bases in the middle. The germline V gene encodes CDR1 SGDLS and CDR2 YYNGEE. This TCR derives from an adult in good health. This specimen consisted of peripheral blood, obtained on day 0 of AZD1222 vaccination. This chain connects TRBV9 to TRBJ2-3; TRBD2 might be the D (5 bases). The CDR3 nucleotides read TGTGCCAGCAGCATAGGTCAAGCGGTAATGGCAGATACGCAGTATTTT. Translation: CASSIGQAVMADTQYF.